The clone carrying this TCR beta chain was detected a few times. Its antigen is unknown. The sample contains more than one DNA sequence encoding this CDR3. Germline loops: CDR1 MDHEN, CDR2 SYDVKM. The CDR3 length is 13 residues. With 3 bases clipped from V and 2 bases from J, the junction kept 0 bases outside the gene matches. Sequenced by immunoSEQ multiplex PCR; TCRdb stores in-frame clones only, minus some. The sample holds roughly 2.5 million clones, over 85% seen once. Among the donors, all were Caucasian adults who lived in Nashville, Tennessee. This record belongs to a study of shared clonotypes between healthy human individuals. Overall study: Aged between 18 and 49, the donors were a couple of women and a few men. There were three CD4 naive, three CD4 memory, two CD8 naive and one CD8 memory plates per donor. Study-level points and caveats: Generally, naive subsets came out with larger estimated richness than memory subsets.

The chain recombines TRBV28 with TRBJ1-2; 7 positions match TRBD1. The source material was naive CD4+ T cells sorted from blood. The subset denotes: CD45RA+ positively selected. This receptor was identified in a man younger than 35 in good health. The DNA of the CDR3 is TGTGCCAGCAGTTTGACAGGGAACTATGGCTACACCTTC. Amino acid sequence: CASSLTGNYGYTF.